There are many counts of the clone carrying this T cell receptor (beta chain). What it binds is unknown. These data are taken from a study of metastatic and nonmetastatic thyroid tumors. Study-level background: Comparison of repertoires was carried out across blood and tumor or nodule tissue from malignant and benign thyroid patients.

Authors' analysis steps: The study took CDR3 differences across clinicopathological groups and made a distant-metastasis classifier for papillary thyroid cancer from them. TCRdb re-clonotyped the PCR reads through MiXCR. The V and J calls were determined by TCRdb, not by the authors. The data contain approximately 21,000 clones, around 20% of them singletons. None of the patients had undergone any treatment ahead of thyroid surgery. The CDR3 runs 14 residues. V dropped 8 bases and J dropped 5 bases, with 17 bases sitting between them. Germline V CDR1 and CDR2: SNHLY, FYNNEI. General study results and limits: Benign nodules reportedly had significantly lower TCR beta diversity than malignant thyroid tumors in blood and tumor.

The J gene is TRBJ2-3, the V gene TRBV2; no definite D call. The sequenced sample was blood. This sequence was found in a male donor with papillary thyroid cancer or a benign thyroid nodule (not recorded which). Some clones in this sample may be carry-over from other donors' samples. The CDR3 reads CASGQALSGDTQYF. CDR3 bases: TGTGCCAGCGGGCAGGCCCTTTCTGGAGATACGCAGTATTTT.